The present T cell receptor beta chain was sequenced within a study of blood T cell repertoires in COVID-19. Study information: Acute and convalescent COVID-19 specimens originated in the United States, Italy and Spain.

In the authors' workflow: Reference gene primer amplification gave estimated nucleated cell counts. The method was immunoSEQ multiplex PCR; TCRdb's version includes in-frame clones alone and lacks a portion of them. The D gene and trimming were derived from the DNA, and the V and J assignments and clone size from that table. The repertoire holds just under 150,000 clones, with approximately 89% as singletons. This clone was recorded once. Additional DNA sequences in this sample encode the identical CDR3. The V segment lost 3 bases and the J segment 2 bases; nucleotides outside the gene matches: 2. The CDR3 has 14 amino acids. Germline V gene lookup returns CDR1 LNHDA and CDR2 SQIVND (reference sequence).

The sample taken for sequencing was peripheral blood. This clonotype was obtained from a human donor in a cohort sampled during active COVID-19. The chain is built from TRBV19 and TRBJ2-7; 9 bases are a match to TRBD1. The CDR3: CASSIGTGPYEQYF. The CDR3 nucleotides are TGTGCCAGTAGTATTGGGACAGGGCCCTACGAGCAGTACTTC.